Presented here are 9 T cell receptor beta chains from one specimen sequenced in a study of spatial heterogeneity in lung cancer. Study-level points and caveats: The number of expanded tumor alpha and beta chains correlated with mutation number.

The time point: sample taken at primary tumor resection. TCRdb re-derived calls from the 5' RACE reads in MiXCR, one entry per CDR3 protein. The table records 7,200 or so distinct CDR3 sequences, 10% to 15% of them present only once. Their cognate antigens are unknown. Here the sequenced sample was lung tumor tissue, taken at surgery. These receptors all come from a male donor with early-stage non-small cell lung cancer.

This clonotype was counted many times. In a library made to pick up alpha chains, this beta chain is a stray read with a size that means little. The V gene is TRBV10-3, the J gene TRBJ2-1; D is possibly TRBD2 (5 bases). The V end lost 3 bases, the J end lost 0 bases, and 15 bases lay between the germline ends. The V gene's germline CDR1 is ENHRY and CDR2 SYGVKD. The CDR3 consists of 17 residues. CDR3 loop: CAISDPSRGSSYNEQFF. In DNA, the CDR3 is TGTGCCATCAGTGACCCCTCTAGAGGGAGCTCCTACAATGAGCAGTTCTTC.

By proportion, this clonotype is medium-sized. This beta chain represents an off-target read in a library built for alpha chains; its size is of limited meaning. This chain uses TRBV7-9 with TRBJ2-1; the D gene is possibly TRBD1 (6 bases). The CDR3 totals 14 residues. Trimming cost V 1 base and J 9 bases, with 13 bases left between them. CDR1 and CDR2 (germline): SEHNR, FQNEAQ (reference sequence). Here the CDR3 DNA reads TGTGCCAGCAGCTTAGGGCAGGGGCCGGGTGAGCAGTTCTTC. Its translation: CASSLGQGPGEQFF.

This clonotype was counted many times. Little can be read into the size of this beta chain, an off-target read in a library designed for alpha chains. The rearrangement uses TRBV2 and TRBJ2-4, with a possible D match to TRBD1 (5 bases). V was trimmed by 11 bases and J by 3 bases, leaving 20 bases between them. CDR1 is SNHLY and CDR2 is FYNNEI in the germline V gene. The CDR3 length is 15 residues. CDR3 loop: CAAGLGPWDKNIQYF. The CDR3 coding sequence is TGTGCCGCAGGGCTAGGTCCTTGGGACAAAAACATTCAGTACTTC.

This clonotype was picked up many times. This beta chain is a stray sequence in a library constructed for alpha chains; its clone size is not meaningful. Written as DNA, the CDR3 is TGTGCCAGCAGCTTCTCGTGGACAGATACGCAGTATTTT. Its translation is CASSFSWTDTQYF. The chain recombines TRBV5-5 with TRBJ2-3; unclear D gene. This CDR3 region has 13 residues. Germline assignment: CDR1 SGHKS and CDR2 YYEKEE (reference sequence). Trimming took 2 bases from V and 3 from J, leaving 7 bases between them.

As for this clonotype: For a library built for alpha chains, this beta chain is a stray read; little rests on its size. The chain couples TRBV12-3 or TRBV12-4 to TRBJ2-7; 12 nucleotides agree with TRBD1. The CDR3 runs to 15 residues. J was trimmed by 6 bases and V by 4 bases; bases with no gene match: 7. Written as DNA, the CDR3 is TGTGCCAGCAGTTGGCAGGGACAGGGGGCCGGCGAGCAGTACTTC. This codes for CASSWQGQGAGEQYF.

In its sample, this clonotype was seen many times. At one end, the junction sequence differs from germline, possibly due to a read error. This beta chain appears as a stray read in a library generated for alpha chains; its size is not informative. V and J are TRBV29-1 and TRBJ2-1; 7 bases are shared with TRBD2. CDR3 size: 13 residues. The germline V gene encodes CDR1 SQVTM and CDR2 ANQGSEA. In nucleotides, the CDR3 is TGCAGCGTTCGGGCCGGGGGGTACAATGAGCATTTCTTC. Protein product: CSVRAGGYNEHFF.

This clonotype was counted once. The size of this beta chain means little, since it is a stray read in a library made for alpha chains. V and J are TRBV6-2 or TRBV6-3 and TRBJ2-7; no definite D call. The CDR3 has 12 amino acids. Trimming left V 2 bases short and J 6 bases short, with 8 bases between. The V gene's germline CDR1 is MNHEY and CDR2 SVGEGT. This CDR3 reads CASSYQVGEQYF. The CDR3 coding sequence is TGTGCCAGCAGTTACCAGGTGGGCGAGCAGTACTTC.

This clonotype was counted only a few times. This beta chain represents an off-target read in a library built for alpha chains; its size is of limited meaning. CDR3 region: CASRNRDGILGVEAFF. CDR3 nucleotide sequence: TGTGCCAGCAGGAACCGGGACGGGATCTTGGGTGTGGAAGCTTTCTTT. This chain joins TRBV6-5 and TRBJ1-1, with D maybe TRBD1 (5 bases). This CDR3 region has 16 residues. V lost 6 bases, J lost 8 bases, and 25 bases lay in between. Germline V gene data show CDR1 as MNHEY and CDR2 as SVGAGI.

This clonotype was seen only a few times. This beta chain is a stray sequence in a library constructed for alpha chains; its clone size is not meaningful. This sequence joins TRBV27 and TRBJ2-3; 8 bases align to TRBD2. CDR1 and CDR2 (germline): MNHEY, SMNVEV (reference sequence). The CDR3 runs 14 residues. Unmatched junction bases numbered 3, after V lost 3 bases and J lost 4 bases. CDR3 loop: CASSFKRESDTQYF. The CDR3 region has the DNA TGTGCCAGCAGTTTTAAGCGGGAGTCAGATACGCAGTATTTT.